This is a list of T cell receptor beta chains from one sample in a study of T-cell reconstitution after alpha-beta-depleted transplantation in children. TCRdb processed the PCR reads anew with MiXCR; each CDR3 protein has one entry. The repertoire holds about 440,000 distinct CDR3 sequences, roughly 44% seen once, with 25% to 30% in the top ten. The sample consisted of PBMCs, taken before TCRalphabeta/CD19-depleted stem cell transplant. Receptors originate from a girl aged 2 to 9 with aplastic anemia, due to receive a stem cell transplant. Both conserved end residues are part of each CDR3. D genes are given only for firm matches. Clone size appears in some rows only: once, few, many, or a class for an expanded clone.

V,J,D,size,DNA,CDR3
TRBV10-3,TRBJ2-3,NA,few,TGTGCCATCAGTGAGTCGATTAACGGGAGCTGGGATACGCAGTATTTT,CAISESINGSWDTQYF
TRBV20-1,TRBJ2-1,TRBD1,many,TGCAGTGCTAGGGGGTTCGGGACAGGGTACAATGAGCAGTTCTTC,CSARGFGTGYNEQFF
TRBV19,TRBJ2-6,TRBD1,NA,TGTGCCAGTAGTATAGTTCCAGGGGGCCTCTCTGGGGCCAACGTCCTGACTTTC,CASSIVPGGLSGANVLTF
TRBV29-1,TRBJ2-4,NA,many,TGCAGCGTTAATGCCGGTGGGGCCAAAAACATTCAGTACTTC,CSVNAGGAKNIQYF
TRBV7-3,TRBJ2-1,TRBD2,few,TGTGCCAGCAGCAGACTAGCGGGAGGCCCCCCCTACAATGAGCAGTTCTTC,CASSRLAGGPPYNEQFF
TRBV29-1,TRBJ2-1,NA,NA,TGCAGCGTTGTACTACAGGGAGCCGGCAATGAGCAGTTCTTC,CSVVLQGAGNEQFF
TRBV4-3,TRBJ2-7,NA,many,TGCGCCAGCAGCCAAGACTCGAACTACGAGCAGTACTTC,CASSQDSNYEQYF
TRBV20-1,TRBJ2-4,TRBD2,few,TGCAGTGCTTCAGTAGCGGGAGAAAACGTTCAGTACTTC,CSASVAGENVQYF
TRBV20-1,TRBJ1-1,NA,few,TGCAGTGCCAGGAGAGGGGCTCGGACTGAAGCTTTCTTT,CSARRGARTEAFF
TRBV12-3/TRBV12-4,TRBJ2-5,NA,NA,TGTGCCAGCAGTTTAGATCCCAGGGAGACCCAGTACTTC,CASSLDPRETQYF
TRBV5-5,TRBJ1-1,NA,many,TGTGCCAGCAGCTTGTACTCCGGGACACCACCTGAGGCTTTCTTT,CASSLYSGTPPEAFF
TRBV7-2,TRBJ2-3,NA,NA,TGTGCCAGCAGCTTATGGTCCCCTGGCGGGGCGACAGATACGCAGTATTTT,CASSLWSPGGATDTQYF
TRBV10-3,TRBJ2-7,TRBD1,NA,TGTGCCATCGAGGGACAGGGGGAGAGGGAGCAGTACTTC,CAIEGQGEREQYF
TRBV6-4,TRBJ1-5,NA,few,TGTGCCAGCAGTGAGCGCGGGGCGGATCAGCCCCAGCATTTT,CASSERGADQPQHF
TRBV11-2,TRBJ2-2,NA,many,TGTGCCAGCAGCTACGCCGGGACCGGGGAGCTGTTTTTT,CASSYAGTGELFF
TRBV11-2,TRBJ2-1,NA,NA,TGTGCCAGCAGCTCCTGGGGCTACCTAAATGAGCAGTTCTTC,CASSSWGYLNEQFF
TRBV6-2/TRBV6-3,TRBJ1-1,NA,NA,TGTGCCAGCAGAGACGGGGGGTTGACTGAAGCTTTCTTT,CASRDGGLTEAFF
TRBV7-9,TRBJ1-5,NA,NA,TGTGCCAGCAGCTCTGACTCCCAGCCCCAGCATTTT,CASSSDSQPQHF
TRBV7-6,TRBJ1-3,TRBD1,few,TGTGCCAGCAGCTCCCGACAGGGCAGCGGAAACACCATATATTTT,CASSSRQGSGNTIYF
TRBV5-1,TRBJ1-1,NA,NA,TGCGTCAGCAGCTTGGTGGGGCGTCCTGAAGCTTTCTTT,CVSSLVGRPEAFF
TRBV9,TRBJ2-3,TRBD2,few,TGTGCCAGCAGCGTAGCTGAGGGAGGGGCTTTCAGCACAGATACGCAGTATTTT,CASSVAEGGAFSTDTQYF
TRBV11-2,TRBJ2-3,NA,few,TGTGCCAGCAGCCCATCAGGGCTCCGCACAGATACGCAGTATTTT,CASSPSGLRTDTQYF
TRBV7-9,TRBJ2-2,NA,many,TGTGCCAGCAGCGGACAGACAAACACCGGGGAGCTGTTTTTT,CASSGQTNTGELFF
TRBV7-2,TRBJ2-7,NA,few,TGTGCCAGCAGCCAGGGGTCGCCCCCCTACGAGCAGTACTTC,CASSQGSPPYEQYF
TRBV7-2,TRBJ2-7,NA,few,TGTGCCAGCAGCTTAGCGTCTCTCGAGCAGTACTTC,CASSLASLEQYF
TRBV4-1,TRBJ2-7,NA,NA,TGCGCCAGCAGCCTCAACCTGGGTGGGGGAACCTACGAGCAGTACTTC,CASSLNLGGGTYEQYF
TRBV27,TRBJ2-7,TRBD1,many,TGTGCCAGCAGTCCTCTGACAGGGCGGTACGAGCAGTACTTC,CASSPLTGRYEQYF
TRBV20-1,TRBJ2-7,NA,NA,TGCAGTGCTAGAGATAACCCCAACGGCTACGAGCAGTACTTC,CSARDNPNGYEQYF
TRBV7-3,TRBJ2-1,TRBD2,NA,TGTGCCAGCAGCAACCTGGGGGCGGGAGGGAACAACAATGAGCAGTTCTTC,CASSNLGAGGNNNEQFF
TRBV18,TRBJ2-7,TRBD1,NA,TGTGCCAGCTCACCATTGGGACAGGGCGCCCACGAGCAGTACTTC,CASSPLGQGAHEQYF
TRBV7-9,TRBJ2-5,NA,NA,TGTGCCAGCAGCTTAGTAGTAGGACGGCCAGCGGAGACCCAGTACTTC,CASSLVVGRPAETQYF
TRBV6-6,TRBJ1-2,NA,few,TGTGCCAGCAGTTATAGGGGAAAGGACGGCTACACCTTC,CASSYRGKDGYTF
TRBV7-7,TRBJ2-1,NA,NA,TGTGCCAGCAGCTTAGAAGGGAAGAATGAGCAGTTCTTC,CASSLEGKNEQFF
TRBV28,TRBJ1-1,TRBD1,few,TGTGCCAGCAGTTTAGGGACAGGGGCTATAAACACTGAAGCTTTCTTT,CASSLGTGAINTEAFF
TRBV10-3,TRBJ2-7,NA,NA,TGTGCCATCAGTGAGCGGGTCGGGGTCCGTAGGGGGGACGAGCAGTACTTC,CAISERVGVRRGDEQYF
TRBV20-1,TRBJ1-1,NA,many,TGCAGTGCCGACCCAGTTGAAGGTCACACTGAAGCTTTCTTT,CSADPVEGHTEAFF
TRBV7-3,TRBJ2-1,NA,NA,TGTGCCAGCAGCTTAAGGGCGAAGGACTGGAGCTCCTACAATGAGCAGTTCTTC,CASSLRAKDWSSYNEQFF
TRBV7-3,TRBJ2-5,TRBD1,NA,TGTGCCAGCAGCTCCGGGACAGGGGCCGCCTTCCAGGAGACCCAGTACTTC,CASSSGTGAAFQETQYF
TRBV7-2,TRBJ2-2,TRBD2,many,TGTGCCAGCAGCCCCGGACTAGCGGGAGTGACCGGGGAGCTGTTTTTT,CASSPGLAGVTGELFF
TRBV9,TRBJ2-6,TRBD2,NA,TGTGCCAGCAGCGGACTAGCGCCTGGGGCCAACGTCCTGACTTTC,CASSGLAPGANVLTF
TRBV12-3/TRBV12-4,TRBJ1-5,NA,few,TGTGCCAGCAGTCGGGCGGGAGGGACTCAGCCCCAGCATTTT,CASSRAGGTQPQHF
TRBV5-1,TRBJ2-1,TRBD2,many,TGCGCCAGCAGCTTTATAGCGGGAGGGAGGAATGAGCAGTTCTTC,CASSFIAGGRNEQFF
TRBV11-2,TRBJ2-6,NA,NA,TGTGCCAGCAGCTTAGGTCTAGCTGTATCTGGGGCCTACGTCCTGACTTTC,CASSLGLAVSGAYVLTF